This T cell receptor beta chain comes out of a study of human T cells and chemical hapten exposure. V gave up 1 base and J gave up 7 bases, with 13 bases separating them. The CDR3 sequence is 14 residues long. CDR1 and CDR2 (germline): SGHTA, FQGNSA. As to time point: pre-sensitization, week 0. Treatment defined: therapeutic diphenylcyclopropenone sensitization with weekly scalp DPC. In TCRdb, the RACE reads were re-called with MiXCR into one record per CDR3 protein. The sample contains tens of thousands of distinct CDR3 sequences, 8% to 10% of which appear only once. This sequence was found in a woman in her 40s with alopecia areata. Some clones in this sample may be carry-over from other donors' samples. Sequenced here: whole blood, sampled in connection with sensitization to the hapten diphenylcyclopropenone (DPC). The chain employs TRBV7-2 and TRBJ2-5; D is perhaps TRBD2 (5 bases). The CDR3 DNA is TGTGCCAGCAGCTTAGGGCTTCCCGAGGGGACCCAGTACTTC. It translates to CASSLGLPEGTQYF.